These 30 T cell receptor beta chains were all obtained from the same sample, sequenced in a study of CXCR3-negative and CXCR3-positive naive CD8 T cells. Via 5' RACE with UMI labels, TRB cDNA libraries were prepared. TCRdb reanalyzed the 5' RACE reads, giving one entry per CDR3 protein sequence and no DNA. The sample table includes some 100,000 distinct CDR3 sequences. The antigens these receptors bind are not known. Whole-study results and caveats: When CXCR3-positive naive cells were set against CXCR3-negative naive cells, the former had more hydrophobic TRB CDR3s.

The sequenced sample consisted of naive CXCR3+ CD8+ T cells from blood. As for subset: CD45RO-CCR7+CD27+CD95- naive CD8+ T cells expressing CXCR3 (TNR3+). The receptor set was obtained from a human donor in good health. Some clones in this sample may be carry-over from other donors' samples.

The chain links TRBV12-3 or TRBV12-4 to TRBJ2-7; the TRBD1 assignment by TCRdb is unverifiable without DNA. CDR3 size: 15 residues. The CDR3 loop reads CASSVTGDRNNEQYF.

The V and J genes are TRBV6-6 and TRBJ1-1; TCRdb's D gene call, TRBD1, goes unchecked for lack of DNA. Germline V gene lookup returns CDR1 MNHNY and CDR2 SVGAGI (reference sequence). The CDR3 sequence is 18 residues long. This CDR3 is CASTGPSDRGPVNTEAFF.

The genes are TRBV27 and TRBJ2-7; TCRdb names TRBD1, which stays unverified in the absence of DNA. This CDR3 has 14 residues. Germline V gene sequence: CDR1 MNHEY, CDR2 SMNVEV (reference sequence). The chain's CDR3 is CASSPQASSYEQYF.

The chain employs TRBV28 and TRBJ2-7; there is no DNA to check the TCRdb D call of TRBD1. Germline V gene data show CDR1 as MDHEN and CDR2 as SYDVKM. This CDR3 region has 14 residues. The CDR3 sequence: CASRPRATNYEQYF.

The chain has TRBV6-5 and TRBJ2-1; absent DNA, TCRdb's TRBD1 call cannot be checked. Germline-derived CDR1 and CDR2 are MNHEY and SVGAGI. The CDR3 spans 15 residues. The CDR3 reads CASSYTGASYNEQFF.

The J gene is TRBJ1-1, the V gene TRBV4-1; TCRdb reports TRBD1, a call that lacks DNA to check it against. The CDR3 contains 14 residues. Looked up from germline, CDR1 is MGHRA and CDR2 is YSYEKL. CDR3 sequence reads: CASSLAPGKTEAFF.

The chain carries TRBV7-8 and TRBJ2-7; TCRdb's D gene call, TRBD1, goes unchecked for lack of DNA. Germline CDR1 reads SGHVS; CDR2 reads FQNEAQ. This CDR3 region has 15 residues. CDR3 sequence reads: CASRQGTGVSYEQYF. Combining the CDR3 with reference TRBV7-8 and TRBJ2-7 gives the whole variable domain GAGVSQSPRYKVAKRGQDVALRCDPISGHVSLFWYQQALGQGPEFLTYFQNEAQLDKSGLPSDRFFAERPEGSVSTLKIQRTQQEDSAVYLCASRQGTGVSYEQYFGPGTRLTVT.

The chain carries TRBV7-9 and TRBJ2-7. CDR1 is SEHNR and CDR2 is FQNEAQ in the germline V gene (reference sequence). This CDR3 region has 12 residues. This CDR3 is CASSLGRYEQYF.

The rearrangement joins TRBV6-1 to TRBJ2-1; TCRdb indicates TRBD1, and absent DNA this call remains unverified. The CDR3 totals 16 residues. Germline CDR1 MNHNS, CDR2 SASEGT. The CDR3 sequence: CASGLLRPGGYNEQFF.

This chain uses TRBV9 with TRBJ2-7; TCRdb gives TRBD1 as the D gene, but with no DNA this cannot be confirmed. Germline-derived CDR1 and CDR2 are SGDLS and YYNGEE. The CDR3 is 16 residues long. This CDR3 reads CASSVGVREVDYEQYF.

The chain carries TRBV21-1 and TRBJ2-5. TRBV21-1 counts as a pseudogene. The CDR3 has 15 amino acids. The CDR3 loop is CASSKVNREQETQYF.

This chain links TRBV4-3 with TRBJ2-1; TCRdb designates TRBD1, a call that cannot be tested without DNA. CDR1 and CDR2 from the germline V gene are LGHNA and YSLEER. The CDR3 spans 14 residues. CDR3 sequence: CASRLGQGEHEQFF.

The chain combines TRBV9 with TRBJ1-1; without DNA, the TCRdb call of TRBD1 cannot be checked. The CDR3 length is 13 residues. Germline CDR1 and CDR2: SGDLS and YYNGEE. The CDR3 loop is CASGDQGYTEAFF.

This chain links TRBV5-1 with TRBJ1-1; TCRdb selects TRBD1, and the lack of DNA leaves this call unchecked. Germline V gene data show CDR1 as SGHRS and CDR2 as YFSETQ. CDR3 size: 16 residues. CDR3 residues: CASSYNRQGGYTEAFF.

The V and J genes are TRBV7-9 and TRBJ2-7. The CDR3 is made up of 13 amino acids. Germline V gene data show CDR1 as SEHNR and CDR2 as FQNEAQ (reference sequence). The chain's CDR3 is CASSASGFYEQYF. The full variable domain, rest sourced from reference TRBV7-9 and TRBJ2-7, is DTGVSQNPRHKITKRGQNVTFRCDPISEHNRLYWYRQTLGQGPEFLTYFQNEAQLEKSRLLSDRFSAERPKGSFSTLEIQRTEQGDSAMYLCASSASGFYEQYFGPGTRLTVT.

The J gene is TRBJ2-4, the V gene TRBV5-1; the TCRdb call, TRBD1, lacks DNA for checking. The CDR3 extends over 14 amino acids. CDR1 SGHRS and CDR2 YFSETQ come from the germline V gene. CDR3 loop: CASSLGTGGDIQYF.

The gene calls are TRBV9 and TRBJ2-2; the TRBD2 assignment by TCRdb is unverifiable without DNA. Germline V CDR1 and CDR2: SGDLS, YYNGEE. The CDR3 is 16 residues long. The CDR3 sequence: CASGYPRTAPTGELFF.

The chain is built from TRBV2 and TRBJ2-2; checking the TCRdb D call of TRBD2 is not possible without DNA. The CDR3 is made up of 15 amino acids. Germline loops: CDR1 SNHLY, CDR2 FYNNEI. The CDR3 region is CASGGLAGNTGELFF.

The chain uses TRBV20-1 and TRBJ2-3; TCRdb lists TRBD1, though no DNA is available to test this call. The CDR3 totals 15 residues. Germline loops: CDR1 DFQATT, CDR2 SNEGSKA (reference sequence). This CDR3 reads CSARTPQGFTDTQYF.

V usage is TRBV11-2 and J usage is TRBJ2-5. This CDR3 has 11 residues. Germline V gene sequence: CDR1 SGHAT, CDR2 FQNNGV. The CDR3 spells CASSRKETQYF.

V gene TRBV2 combines with J gene TRBJ2-6; the D gene TCRdb calls, TRBD2, cannot be checked with no DNA. The CDR3 is made up of 17 amino acids. Germline V gene lookup returns CDR1 SNHLY and CDR2 FYNNEI. Here the CDR3 reads CASHGTDRPSGANVLTF.

The genes are TRBV28 and TRBJ1-5; TCRdb outputs TRBD1, but without DNA this stays unchecked. Germline V gene lookup returns CDR1 MDHEN and CDR2 SYDVKM. There are 15 residues in the CDR3. CDR3 sequence: CATIQGFNSNQPQHF.

The chain links TRBV7-6 to TRBJ1-5; absent DNA, TCRdb's TRBD1 call cannot be checked. This CDR3 contains 14 residues. The germline CDR1 and CDR2 sequences are SGHVS and FNYEAQ. The CDR3 loop reads CASSLTAGDQPQHF.

This chain joins TRBV13 and TRBJ2-2; no DNA is available, so the TRBD1 call from TCRdb remains unchecked. The CDR3 is 13 amino acids. The germline V gene has CDR1 PRHDT and CDR2 FYEKMQ (reference sequence). The CDR3 is CASSYTRVGELFF.

The chain is built from TRBV4-1 and TRBJ2-1. Germline V CDR1 and CDR2: MGHRA, YSYEKL. The CDR3 has 17 residues. The CDR3 loop reads CASSQDSDFWVYNEQFF.

The chain links TRBV28 to TRBJ2-7; TCRdb names TRBD1, which stays unverified in the absence of DNA. Germline CDR1 and CDR2: MDHEN and SYDVKM. There are 16 residues in the CDR3. This CDR3 reads CASSSPRQTGRAVQYF.

CDR3 sequence: CASSLGSALVYEQYF. This chain links TRBV5-1 with TRBJ2-7; TCRdb's D gene call, TRBD1, goes unchecked for lack of DNA. The CDR3 sequence is 15 residues long. Per germline, CDR1 SGHRS and CDR2 YFSETQ.

This chain links TRBV7-6 with TRBJ1-1; the TCRdb D gene call, TRBD1, has no DNA to confirm it. Germline V gene lookup returns CDR1 SGHVS and CDR2 FNYEAQ. The CDR3 has 11 residues. CDR3 sequence: CASRQGTEAFF.

The chain carries TRBV15 and TRBJ2-3; no DNA is available, so the TRBD2 call from TCRdb remains unchecked. The germline gives CDR1 LNHNV, CDR2 YYDKDF (reference sequence). The CDR3 runs to 15 residues. This CDR3 reads CATSTSGIFTDTQYF.

This chain joins TRBV4-1 and TRBJ2-1; TCRdb indicates TRBD1, and absent DNA this call remains unverified. Germline assignment: CDR1 MGHRA and CDR2 YSYEKL. This CDR3 is built from 14 residues. CDR3 region: CASTREGRESEQFF.